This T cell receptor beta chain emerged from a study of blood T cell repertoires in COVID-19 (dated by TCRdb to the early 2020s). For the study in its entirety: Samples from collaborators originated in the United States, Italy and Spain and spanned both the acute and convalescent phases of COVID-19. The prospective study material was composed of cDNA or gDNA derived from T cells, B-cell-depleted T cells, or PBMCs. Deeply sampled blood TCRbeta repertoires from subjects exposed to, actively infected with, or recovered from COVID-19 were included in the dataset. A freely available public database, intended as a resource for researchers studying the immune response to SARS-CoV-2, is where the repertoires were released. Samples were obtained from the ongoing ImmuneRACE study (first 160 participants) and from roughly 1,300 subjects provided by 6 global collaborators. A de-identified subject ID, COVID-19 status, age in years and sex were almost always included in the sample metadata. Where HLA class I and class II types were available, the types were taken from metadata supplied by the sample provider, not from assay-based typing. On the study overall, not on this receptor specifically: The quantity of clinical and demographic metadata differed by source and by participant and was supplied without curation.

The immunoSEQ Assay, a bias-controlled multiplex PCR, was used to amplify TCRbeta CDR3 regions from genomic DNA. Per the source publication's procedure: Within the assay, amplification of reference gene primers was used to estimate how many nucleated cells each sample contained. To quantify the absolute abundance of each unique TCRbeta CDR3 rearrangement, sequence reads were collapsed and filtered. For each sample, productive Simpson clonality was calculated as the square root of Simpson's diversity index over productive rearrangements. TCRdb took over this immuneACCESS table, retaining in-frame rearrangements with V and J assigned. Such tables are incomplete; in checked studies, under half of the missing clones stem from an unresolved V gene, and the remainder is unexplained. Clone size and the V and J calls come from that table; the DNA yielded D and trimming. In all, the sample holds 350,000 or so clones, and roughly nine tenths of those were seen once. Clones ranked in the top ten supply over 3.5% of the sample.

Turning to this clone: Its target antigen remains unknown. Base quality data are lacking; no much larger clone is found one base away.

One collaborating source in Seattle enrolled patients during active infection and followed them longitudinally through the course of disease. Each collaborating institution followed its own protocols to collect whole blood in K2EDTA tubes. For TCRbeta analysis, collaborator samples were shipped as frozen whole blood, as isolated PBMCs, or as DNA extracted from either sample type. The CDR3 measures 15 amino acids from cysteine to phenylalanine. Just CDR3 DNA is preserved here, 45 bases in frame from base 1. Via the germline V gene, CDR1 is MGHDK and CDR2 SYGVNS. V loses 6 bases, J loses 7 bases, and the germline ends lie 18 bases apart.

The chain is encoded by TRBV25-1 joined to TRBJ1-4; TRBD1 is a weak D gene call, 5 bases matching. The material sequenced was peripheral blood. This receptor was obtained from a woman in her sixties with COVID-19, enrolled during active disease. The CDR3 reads CASSPTGGSFEKLFF. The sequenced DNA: TGTGCCAGCAGCCCCACAGGTGGTTCGTTTGAAAAACTGTTTTTT. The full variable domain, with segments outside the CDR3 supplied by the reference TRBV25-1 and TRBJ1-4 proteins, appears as EADIYQTPRYLVIGTGKKITLECSQTMGHDKMYWYQQDPGMELHLIHYSYGVNSTEKGDLSSESTVSRIRTEHFPLTLESARPSHTSQYLCASSPTGGSFEKLFFGSGTQLSVL.